These 29 T cell receptor beta chains came from one sample sequenced in a study of T-cell reconstitution after alpha-beta-depleted transplantation in children. Unique molecular identifiers were used in preparing the TCRbeta library. TCRdb re-called the PCR reads through MiXCR, storing one row per CDR3 protein. The table lists under 300,000 distinct CDR3 sequences, approximately 10% of them singletons, with around a quarter in the top ten. Sequenced here: peripheral blood, sampled 180 days after TCRalphabeta/CD19-depleted stem cell transplant. All receptors derive from a male patient aged 2-10 years who had a stem cell transplant for chronic granulomatous disease, so the T cells may come from the graft donor.

Many counts were recorded for this clonotype. The V gene is TRBV10-3, the J gene TRBJ2-1; D is perhaps TRBD1 (6 bases). CDR1 ENHRY and CDR2 SYGVKD come from the germline V gene. V lost 4 bases, J lost 0 bases, and 13 bases lay in between. The CDR3 has 16 amino acids. The CDR3 sequence is CAISGITGSSYNEQFF. As DNA, the CDR3 is TGTGCCATCAGTGGGATAACAGGGTCCTCCTACAATGAGCAGTTCTTC.

V is TRBV5-4 and J is TRBJ2-5, with D unresolved. CDR3 length: 13 residues. Trimming pared 4 bases from V and 3 bases from J, leaving 10 bases between. CDR1 is SGHNT and CDR2 is YYREEE in the germline V gene (reference sequence). CDR3 in amino acids: CASSPAYEETQYF. CDR3 bases: TGTGCCAGCAGCCCCGCCTACGAAGAGACCCAGTACTTC. The entire variable domain, with the rest obtained from reference TRBV5-4 and TRBJ2-5, is as follows: ETGVTQSPTHLIKTRGQQVTLRCSSQSGHNTVSWYQQALGQGPQFIFQYYREEENGRGNFPPRFSGLQFPNYSSELNVNALELDDSALYLCASSPAYEETQYFGPGTRLLVL.

This clonotype was seen many times. This rearrangement joins TRBV28 to TRBJ2-7, with a possible D match to TRBD2 (5 bases). The germline V gene encodes CDR1 MDHEN and CDR2 SYDVKM. CDR3 size: 12 residues. Trimming took off 7 bases at V and 5 bases at J, with 12 bases between the two ends. The CDR3, as DNA: TGTGCCAGCACGGGCGGGTATCACGAGCAGTACTTC. Protein product: CASTGGYHEQYF.

Comments on this clonotype: A much larger clone lies a single base off, so this may be a read error. The CDR3 sequence: CASSLTGFMNTVAFF. The CDR3 nucleotides read TGTGCCAGCAGCTTGACAGGATTTATGAACACTGTAGCTTTCTTT. The chain combines TRBV7-3 with TRBJ1-1; D might be TRBD1 (6 bases). This CDR3 region has 15 residues. In germline, CDR1 is SGHTA, CDR2 FQGTGA.

The chain recombines TRBV12-3 or TRBV12-4 with TRBJ1-4; TRBD1 agrees at 9 bases. J lost 5 bases, V lost 2 bases, and 6 bases had no gene match. The CDR3 is 16 residues long. CDR3 in amino acids: CASSLILGQGNEKLFF. CDR3 in DNA: TGTGCCAGCAGTTTAATATTAGGACAGGGGAATGAAAAACTGTTTTTT.

This clonotype was seen many times. V usage is TRBV5-4 and J usage is TRBJ2-1; 14 nucleotides align to TRBD2. Looked up from germline, CDR1 is SGHNT and CDR2 is YYREEE (reference sequence). The CDR3 length is 14 residues. With V trimmed by 0 bases and J by 11 bases, 1 base remained unmatched. The DNA of the CDR3 is TGTGCCAGCAGCTTGGGACTAGCGGGGGGGAAGCAGTTCTTC. Protein product: CASSLGLAGGKQFF.

The CDR3 DNA follows: TGTGCCAGCTCACCATTCGGCGGGGGATTAAATTACGAGCAGTACTTC. This encodes CASSPFGGGLNYEQYF. The chain combines TRBV18 with TRBJ2-7; 7 nucleotides align to TRBD2. This CDR3 region has 16 residues. In germline, CDR1 is KGHSH, CDR2 LQKENI. With V trimmed by 2 bases and J by 4 bases, 11 bases remained unmatched.

This clonotype has at least ten counts. The chain is built from TRBV20-1 and TRBJ2-1; 11 bases are a match to TRBD2. With V trimmed by 7 bases and J by 6 bases, 8 bases remained unmatched. Germline CDR1 is DFQATT and CDR2 is SNEGSKA (reference sequence). The CDR3 totals 14 residues. CDR3 in amino acids: CSVPGTSGTNEQFF. As DNA, the CDR3 is TGCAGTGTACCAGGGACTAGCGGAACCAATGAGCAGTTCTTC.

There are a few counts of this clonotype. The CDR3 bases are TGTGCCTGGAGTGCCAGTTTCGATGAGCAGTTCTTC. It is translated as CAWSASFDEQFF. The chain is built from TRBV30 and TRBJ2-1; D gene unclear. V lost 1 base and J lost 8, with 9 bases in between. This CDR3 contains 12 residues. Germline V gene lookup returns CDR1 GTSNPN and CDR2 SVGIG (reference sequence).

This clonotype appeared many times. V is TRBV7-9 and J is TRBJ1-2; D remains ambiguous. V lost 6 bases and J 2 bases, leaving 13 bases between the germline ends. CDR1 and CDR2 from the germline V gene are SEHNR and FQNEAQ (reference sequence). This CDR3 is built from 14 residues. This CDR3 reads CASRPESQNYGYTF. The CDR3 bases are TGTGCCAGCAGGCCGGAAAGTCAAAACTATGGCTACACCTTC.

This clonotype was seen at least ten times. The rearrangement uses TRBV12-3 or TRBV12-4 and TRBJ1-5, with 9 bases identical to TRBD1. This CDR3 contains 16 residues. V lost 5 bases and J lost 5; bases outside the gene matches: 10. This chain's CDR3 is CASSPSGQGNHQPQHF. The CDR3 DNA reads TGTGCCAGCAGTCCCTCGGGACAGGGAAACCATCAGCCCCAGCATTTT.

Regarding this clonotype: A much more abundant neighbour one base away suggests this may be a read error. The chain combines TRBV4-2 with TRBJ2-7, with D unclear. The CDR3 covers 14 residues. Germline values: CDR1 LGHNA, CDR2 YNFKEQ. The CDR3 DNA follows: TGTGCCAGCAGCCAAGACGGCCAGCCCTACGAGCAGTGCTTC. It codes for CASSQDGQPYEQCF.

This clonotype showed up many times. This rearrangement joins TRBV25-1 to TRBJ1-1; 8 bases map to TRBD1. The ends lost 4 bases at V and 7 bases at J; junction bases unmatched: 8. Germline V CDR1 and CDR2: MGHDK, SYGVNS. The CDR3 has 14 residues. The CDR3 region is CASSARTGTREAFF. The CDR3 bases are TGTGCCAGCAGTGCTCGGACAGGGACGCGTGAAGCTTTCTTT.

This clonotype was counted many times. J is TRBJ2-1 and V is TRBV11-1; 13 nucleotides align to TRBD2. The CDR3 length is 19 residues. Germline lookup yields CDR1 SGHAT and CDR2 FQDESV (reference sequence). After removal of 5 bases from V and 0 bases from J, the junction contained 10 bases not matched to a gene. CDR3 in DNA: TGTGCCAGCAGCGCGGGGGGTGGGACTAGCGGGGACTCCTACAATGAGCAGTTCTTC. Translating it yields CASSAGGGTSGDSYNEQFF.

The table lists this clonotype with many counts. This chain links TRBV5-6 with TRBJ2-3; no clear D gene. V shed 4 bases and J shed 4 bases, with 19 bases lying between them. The CDR3 is 16 amino acids. The germline V gene has CDR1 SGHDT and CDR2 YYEEEE. CDR3 DNA sequence: TGTGCCAGCAGCCCCTTTGTCCAGGAGCTTCCAGATACGCAGTATTTT. It codes for CASSPFVQELPDTQYF.

This clonotype appeared many times. This chain connects TRBV20-1 to TRBJ2-3, with 10 bases that match TRBD2. The V gene end was trimmed by 0 bases and the J gene end by 4 bases; junction bases not matched to a gene: 13. Germline V gives CDR1 DFQATT, CDR2 SNEGSKA (reference sequence). The CDR3 totals 18 residues. The CDR3 DNA sequence: TGCAGTGCTAGAGATCGGAGCGGGAGGGCCGAGTCTTCAGATACGCAGTATTTT. Encoded protein: CSARDRSGRAESSDTQYF.

The sample holds many counts of this clonotype. The CDR3 reads CAWNRGPPDEQFF. The CDR3 DNA is TGTGCCTGGAACAGGGGGCCCCCAGATGAGCAGTTCTTC. The V call is TRBV30, the J call TRBJ2-1; 9 bases are shared with TRBD1. Germline V lookup: CDR1 GTSNPN, CDR2 SVGIG (reference sequence). The CDR3 sequence is 13 residues long. With V trimmed by 4 bases and J by 8 bases, 6 bases remained unmatched.

This clonotype was detected many times. This chain connects TRBV20-1 to TRBJ1-6; D is uncertain. This CDR3 spans 15 amino acids. The germline gives CDR1 DFQATT, CDR2 SNEGSKA (reference sequence). Trimming took 3 bases from V and 5 from J, leaving 14 bases between them. DNA of the CDR3: TGCAGTGCTAGTGGGTCCCGGGGAGATAATTCACCCCTCCACTTT. Translating it yields CSASGSRGDNSPLHF.

This clonotype occurred many times. The genes are TRBV20-1 and TRBJ2-5; D possibly uses TRBD1 or TRBD2 (5 bases each). This CDR3 is built from 13 residues. CDR1 and CDR2 (germline): DFQATT, SNEGSKA (reference sequence). V was cut by 6 bases and J by 1 base, with 12 bases left in between. CDR3 sequence: CSAPGRSQETQYF. The CDR3 DNA is TGCAGTGCACCGGGACGGTCCCAAGAGACCCAGTACTTC.

This clonotype has at least ten counts. The chain employs TRBV28 and TRBJ2-5; D might be TRBD1 (5 bases). V was trimmed by 6 bases and J by 3 bases, leaving 11 bases between them. The CDR3 covers 13 residues. CDR1 and CDR2 (germline): MDHEN, SYDVKM. CDR3 residues: CASSHRKEETQYF. CDR3 nucleotides: TGTGCCAGCAGCCACAGGAAGGAAGAGACCCAGTACTTC.

At least ten counts were recorded for this clonotype. The chain employs TRBV28 and TRBJ2-3, with 9 bases matching TRBD2. Germline loops: CDR1 MDHEN, CDR2 SYDVKM. The CDR3 is 15 amino acids. V was clipped by 3 bases and J by 1 base; unmatched bases: 2. This CDR3 reads CASSFASGGTDTQYF. CDR3 DNA sequence: TGTGCCAGCAGTTTTGCTAGCGGGGGCACAGATACGCAGTATTTT.

About this clonotype: The junction departs from germline at one end; a sequencing error may be responsible. The chain joins TRBV5-1 to TRBJ2-2, with 9 bases fitting TRBD2. The CDR3 totals 16 residues. Germline V gene data show CDR1 as SGHRS and CDR2 as YFSETQ. The CDR3 region is CASSLSLAGLTVELFF. The CDR3 DNA reads TGCGCCAGCAGCTTGTCCCTAGCGGGACTAACCGTGGAGCTGTTTTTT. Full variable domain (missing parts from reference TRBV5-1 and TRBJ2-2): KAGVTQTPRYLIKTRGQQVTLSCSPISGHRSVSWYQQTPGQGLQFLFEYFSETQRNKGNFPGRFSGRQFSNSRSEMNVSTLELGDSALYLCASSLSLAGLTVELFFGEGSRLTVL.

Concerning this clonotype itself: A much larger clone sits a single nucleotide away, making a read error possible. The V and J genes are TRBV4-3 and TRBJ2-2; tentatively, D is TRBD2 (7 bases). Trimming took 0 bases from V and 7 from J, leaving 21 bases between them. This CDR3 region has 18 residues. Per germline, CDR1 LGHNA and CDR2 YSLEER. CDR3 in DNA: TGCGCCAGCAGCCAAGATTCGGCAGGGAGGGGGTATAACGGGGAGCTGTTTTTT. Encoded protein: CASSQDSAGRGYNGELFF.

This clonotype was observed a handful of times. J is TRBJ2-7 and V is TRBV20-1; D gene ambiguous. This CDR3 comprises 12 residues. V gave up 7 bases and J gave up 0 bases, with 10 bases separating them. Germline V gene lookup returns CDR1 DFQATT and CDR2 SNEGSKA (reference sequence). The CDR3 region has the DNA TGCAGTGTGCACGGTAGCTCCTACGAGCAGTACTTC. As protein: CSVHGSSYEQYF.

V is TRBV12-3 or TRBV12-4 and J is TRBJ2-1; possibly TRBD2 for D (5 bases). The CDR3 covers 12 residues. V shed 11 bases and J shed 9 bases, with 17 bases lying between them. The CDR3 here is CAVAPQSGEQFF. The DNA for the CDR3 is TGTGCCGTAGCCCCACAAAGCGGTGAGCAGTTCTTC.

This clonotype was observed many times. The J gene is TRBJ2-3, the V gene TRBV29-1; D is ambiguous. The CDR3 covers 13 residues. The V end was cut by 5 bases, the J end by 2 bases, with 11 bases between. The germline CDR1 and CDR2 sequences are SQVTM and ANQGSEA. CDR3 loop: CSVKGVFTDTQYF. The CDR3 DNA reads as TGCAGCGTTAAAGGAGTGTTCACAGATACGCAGTATTTT.

In its sample, this clonotype was seen many times. The chain employs TRBV28 and TRBJ2-7, with D perhaps matching TRBD2 (6 bases). V shed 4 bases and J shed 6 bases, with 10 bases lying between them. Germline V gives CDR1 MDHEN, CDR2 SYDVKM. The CDR3 is 12 amino acids. CDR3 sequence reads: CASSWGRREQYF. The CDR3 nucleotides read TGTGCCAGCAGTTGGGGGAGGCGCGAGCAGTACTTC.

This clonotype was detected ten times or more. The CDR3 nucleotides read TGCGCCAGCAGCCAAATCGGGACTAGCGGGACCCAAGAGACCCAGTACTTC. Translating it yields CASSQIGTSGTQETQYF. V and J are TRBV4-1 and TRBJ2-5; 13 nucleotides align to TRBD2. CDR1 is MGHRA and CDR2 is YSYEKL in the germline V gene. The ends lost 2 bases at V and 1 base at J; junction bases unmatched: 4. The CDR3 contains 17 residues.

There are many counts of this clonotype. The chain uses TRBV12-3 or TRBV12-4 and TRBJ2-7, with no clear D. Trimming removed 7 bases at V and 0 bases at J, with 10 bases between. The CDR3 is made up of 13 amino acids. This CDR3 reads CASKQISSYEQYF. The CDR3 nucleotides read TGTGCCAGCAAGCAGATTTCCTCCTACGAGCAGTACTTC.